Sequencing of this TCR beta chain was carried out in a study of T cell changes during pregnancy in multiple sclerosis. Clones were read by immunoSEQ multiplex PCR, and TCRdb kept only the in-frame ones, dropping some. The table records 80,000 to 100,000 clones, about nine tenths of them present only once. The CDR3 runs 14 residues. Trimming took 4 bases from V and 0 from J, leaving 10 bases between them. Germline loops: CDR1 SGHTA, CDR2 FQGNSA. Sequenced here: peripheral blood, sampled after pregnancy. The clonotype originates from a female donor in good health, enrolled as a control in a pregnancy study. This chain links TRBV7-2 with TRBJ2-7; TRBD1 might be the D (5 bases). The CDR3 DNA is TGTGCCAGCAGCTACCCGACAGTCTCCTACGAGCAGTACTTC. It encodes CASSYPTVSYEQYF.